This TCR beta chain was found in a study of control samples from healthy donors and cancer patients. Clones were sequenced by immunoSEQ multiplex PCR, and TCRdb holds only the in-frame ones, with some missing. Of 100,000 to 150,000 clones listed, around 92% are singletons. The V and J ends lost 0 bases and 3 bases respectively, with 17 bases between them. Germline loops: CDR1 MNHNS, CDR2 SASEGT. This CDR3 has 18 residues. The sequencing sample was made of blood. This sequence was found in a woman between 45 and 65 years old in good health. The chain carries TRBV6-1 and TRBJ2-2, with D perhaps matching TRBD1 or TRBD2 (5 bases each). DNA for the CDR3: TGTGCCAGCAGTGAAGCGCTTTTTGAGGGGCGGCACACCGGGGAGCTGTTTTTT. This sequence encodes CASSEALFEGRHTGELFF.